This TCR beta chain stems from a study of neurological immune-mediated disorders. This CDR3 has 14 amino acids. Deletions cut 1 base from V and 3 bases from J, with 8 bases between. Germline lookup yields CDR1 MGHRA and CDR2 YSYEKL. Time point meaning: longitudinal time-point 2. TCRdb re-analysed the 5' RACE reads in MiXCR, keeping a single row per CDR3 protein. The table includes under 100,000 distinct CDR3 sequences, less than 15% detected once. This clonotype was detected many times. The TCR sequence derives from a female donor with HTLV-1-associated myelopathy (HAM/TSP). The rearrangement uses TRBV4-1 and TRBJ2-3, with D unresolved. The sample comprised PBMCs. The CDR3 sequence is CASSQGYRTDTQYF. CDR3 DNA sequence: TGCGCCAGCAGCCAAGGGTACAGAACAGATACGCAGTATTTT.